This paragraph reports one TCR beta chain. The antigen remains unidentified. The sample originates from a study of shared clonotypes between healthy human individuals. Study-wide results and limits: Among donors, the sharing of clonotypes was expected to be influenced by sequencing depth.

Every subset had its genomic DNA shared out evenly among several immunoSEQ plates. Assay used: immunoSEQ multiplex PCR; TCRdb lists only in-frame clones, some missing. The sample yields about 2.3 million clones, 93% seen once. Those who donated were healthy HIV-negative adults, with no recent acute infections or vaccinations reported. Looked up from germline, CDR1 is SGHTA and CDR2 is FQGTGA. Trimming shortened V by 2 bases and J by 6 bases, and 14 bases separated the two germline ends. The CDR3 runs 15 residues. J is TRBJ2-1 and V is TRBV7-3; D is perhaps TRBD2 (5 bases). The TCR originated in a man between 18 and 35 years old in good health. Some clones in this sample may be carry-over from other donors' samples. The specimen sequenced was naive CD4+ T cells from PBMCs. Subset noted: CD45RA+ positively selected. In DNA form, the CDR3 reads TGTGCCAGCAGCTTAGAAGCGGCCATCGGCAATGAGCAGTTCTTC. It translates to CASSLEAAIGNEQFF.